This section outlines one T cell receptor (beta chain) sequence together with its context. Antigen unknown. This record belongs to a study of a mutant IDH1 vaccine in newly diagnosed glioma. Across the whole study: Week 35 was safety follow-up visit V12; week 47 was end-of-study visit V13.

Clones were read by immunoSEQ multiplex PCR, and TCRdb kept only the in-frame ones, dropping some. This sample carries 60,000 to 65,000 clones, 80% to 90% of them seen once, and the ten largest clones take about 4%. Trimming took off 5 bases at V and 3 bases at J, with 7 bases between the two ends. The CDR3 runs to 12 residues. The germline V gene encodes CDR1 SGHVS and CDR2 FQNEAQ. Study conclusions and caveats: Of the patients, roughly 93% had vaccine-induced immune responses. Apparently, pseudoprogression bore no relation to changes among the top peripheral T cell clonotypes.

As for time point: week 35, safety follow-up. Each dose delivered 300 ug of mutant IDH1 20-mer peptide subcutaneously with imiquimod. Donor tumors were new WHO grade 3 or 4 IDH1-mutant, ATRX-lost astrocytomas. The chain carries TRBV7-8 and TRBJ1-2; no clear D gene. The sequence was collected from a man between 25 and 39 years old with glioma. The material sequenced was PBMCs, taken from a glioma patient whose treatment included an IDH1 peptide vaccine. The chain's CDR3 is CASSRLDYGYTF. The CDR3, as DNA: TGTGCCAGCAGCCGGCTGGACTATGGCTACACCTTC.